The table lists the clone carrying this TCR beta chain with a few counts. The antigen is unknown. Next came a second PCR, run for roughly 6 to 11 cycles, which used a sample-barcoded 5' primer along with a J-beta primer mix. Every molecule of cDNA carried a tag from a template-switch adaptor with 12 random nucleotides. TCRdb used MiXCR to reprocess the 5' RACE reads, holding one entry per CDR3 protein. The repertoire consists of hundreds of thousands of distinct CDR3 sequences, with 43% occurring once and the leading ten covering roughly 19%. Peripheral blood samples of 9 to 10 milliliters were drawn from each donor. These data come from a study of blood T cells in healthy people across ages. Overall study results and limits: No one knew whether donors had CMV, which possibly confounded expanded clonotype changes. Long-lived donors had more naive CD4+ cells and higher diversity than aged donors.

The TCR comes from a woman aged 55-69 years in good health. Sequencing was carried out using blood.

CDR3 amino acids: CASSFHPEDYGYTF. CDR3 DNA sequence: TGTGCCAGCAGCTTCCACCCGGAGGACTATGGCTACACCTTC. The rearrangement links TRBV11-2 to TRBJ1-2; no clear D. The germline gives CDR1 SGHAT, CDR2 FQNNGV. The V end lost 3 bases, the J end lost 3 bases, and 11 bases lay between the germline ends. The CDR3 spans 14 residues.